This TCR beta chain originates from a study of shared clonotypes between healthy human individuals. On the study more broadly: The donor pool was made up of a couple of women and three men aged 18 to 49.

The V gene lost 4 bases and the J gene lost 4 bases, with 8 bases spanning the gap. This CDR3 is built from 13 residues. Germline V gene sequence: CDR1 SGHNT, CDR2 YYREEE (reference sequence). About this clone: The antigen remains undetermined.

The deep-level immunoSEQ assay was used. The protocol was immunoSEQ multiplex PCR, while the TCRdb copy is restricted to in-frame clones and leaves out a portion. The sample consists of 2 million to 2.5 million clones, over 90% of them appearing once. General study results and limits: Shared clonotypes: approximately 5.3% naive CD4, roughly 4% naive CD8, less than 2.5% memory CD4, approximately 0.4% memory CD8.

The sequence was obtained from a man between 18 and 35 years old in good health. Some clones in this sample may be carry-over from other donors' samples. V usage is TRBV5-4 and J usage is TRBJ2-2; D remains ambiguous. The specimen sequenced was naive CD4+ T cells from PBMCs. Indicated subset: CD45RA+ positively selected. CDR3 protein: CASSAMATGELFF. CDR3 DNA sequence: TGTGCCAGCAGCGCCATGGCCACCGGGGAGCTGTTTTTT.